These 15 T cell receptor beta chains were sequenced from one sample in a study of CD8 T cells in Susac syndrome. RNA, at roughly 0.5 to 1 ug, was reverse transcribed with random hexamers. TCRdb analysed the immunoSEQ multiplex PCR reads with MiXCR anew, one entry per CDR3 protein. Among some 300,000 distinct CDR3 sequences, 70% to 90% were seen once, and the ten largest hold approximately 0.12%. The specimen sequenced was CD8+ T cells from PBMCs. The receptors come from a human donor with multiple sclerosis.

V and J are TRBV5-4 and TRBJ1-3; D remains unclear. Germline V gives CDR1 SGHNT, CDR2 YYREEE (reference sequence). The CDR3 extends over 14 amino acids. Trimming took 6 bases from V and 0 from J, leaving 10 bases between them. This chain's CDR3 is CASIPYTSGNTIYF. The CDR3 region has the DNA TGTGCCAGCATCCCGTATACCTCTGGAAACACCATATATTTT.

The chain is built from TRBV28 and TRBJ2-7; weak D call: TRBD2 (6 bases). The germline V gene encodes CDR1 MDHEN and CDR2 SYDVKM. V was cut by 6 bases and J by 2 bases, with 14 bases left in between. CDR3 length: 14 residues. CDR3 protein: CASSATIAAYEQYF. The CDR3 coding sequence is TGTGCCAGCAGCGCCACCATAGCGGCCTACGAGCAGTACTTC.

The chain combines TRBV10-1 with TRBJ1-3, with 7 positions matching TRBD1. The CDR3 spans 16 residues. V lost 7 bases to trimming and J lost 2 bases; unmatched junction nucleotides: 11. In germline, CDR1 is WNHNN, CDR2 SYGVQD (reference sequence). The CDR3 nucleotides read TGCGCCAGCACCGACGAATTGAGGGGGCCTGGAAACACCATATATTTT. Translating it yields CASTDELRGPGNTIYF.

This CDR3 is CASGNRQVNTEAFF. CDR3 nucleotide sequence: TGTGCCAGCGGGAACAGGCAAGTGAACACTGAAGCTTTCTTT. J is TRBJ1-1 and V is TRBV6-1; the D gene is possibly TRBD1 (5 bases). The CDR3 totals 14 residues. Germline CDR1 reads MNHNS; CDR2 reads SASEGT. The V end lost 8 bases, the J end lost 0 bases, and 13 bases lay between the germline ends.

This CDR3 is CASSLVGPAYEQYF. The CDR3 DNA reads as TGTGCCAGCAGTTTAGTAGGGCCAGCCTACGAGCAGTACTTC. This sequence joins TRBV27 and TRBJ2-7; D is undetermined. V gave up 2 bases and J gave up 2 bases, with 10 bases separating them. The CDR3 spans 14 residues. CDR1 is MNHEY and CDR2 is SMNVEV in the germline V gene (reference sequence).

The CDR3 DNA is TGTGCCAGCAGCCTCGGGACAGAGGGACCTGTAGATACGCAGTATTTT. This gives the protein CASSLGTEGPVDTQYF. The rearrangement uses TRBV7-9 and TRBJ2-3, with TRBD1 matching over 7 bases. There are 16 residues in the CDR3. Germline CDR1 is SEHNR and CDR2 is FQNEAQ (reference sequence). Losses at the gene ends were 5 bases for V and 5 bases for J; bases not matched to a gene: 13.

This clonotype was found once. The V gene is TRBV29-1, the J gene TRBJ2-2, with D possibly TRBD2 on 5 matching bases. V was pared by 0 bases and J by 5 bases, with 13 bases between. Per germline, CDR1 SQVTM and CDR2 ANQGSEA. This CDR3 comprises 15 residues. The CDR3 DNA follows: TGCAGCGTTGAAGATTCGGCGGGCTCGACCGGGGAGCTGTTTTTT. This gives the protein CSVEDSAGSTGELFF.

The CDR3 nucleotides read TGTGCCAGCAGTCCCTTCGCAGGGGGAACTGAAGCTTTCTTT. Translating it yields CASSPFAGGTEAFF. The J gene is TRBJ1-1, the V gene TRBV27; 7 nucleotides line up with TRBD1. Germline V lookup: CDR1 MNHEY, CDR2 SMNVEV (reference sequence). The CDR3 totals 14 residues. V lost 5 bases and J lost 5; bases outside the gene matches: 8.

The gene calls are TRBV2 and TRBJ2-7, with TRBD1 identical over 7 bases. Germline-derived CDR1 and CDR2 are SNHLY and FYNNEI. V was clipped by 3 bases and J by 1 base; unmatched bases: 6. The CDR3 loop spans 15 amino acids. CDR3 bases: TGTGCCAGCAGTGAGTTCGACAGGGAGTCCTACGAGCAGTACTTC. Its protein is CASSEFDRESYEQYF. Based on the CDR3 plus reference TRBV2 and TRBJ2-7, the full variable domain is EPEVTQTPSHQVTQMGQEVILRCVPISNHLYFYWYRQILGQKVEFLVSFYNNEISEKSEIFDDQFSVERPDGSNFTLKIRSTKLEDSAMYFCASSEFDRESYEQYFGPGTRLTVT.

The rearrangement uses TRBV6-2 or TRBV6-3 and TRBJ2-7, with a tentative D call TRBD1 (6 bases). The germline gives CDR1 MNHEY, CDR2 SVGEGT. V was pared by 3 bases and J by 3 bases, with 12 bases between. CDR3 length: 14 amino acids. As DNA, the CDR3 is TGTGCCAGCAGTTATTCCAGGGGTCACTACGAGCAGTACTTC. Translating gives CASSYSRGHYEQYF.

The genes are TRBV2 and TRBJ2-7, with unresolved D. From germline, CDR1 is SNHLY and CDR2 FYNNEI. V lost 8 bases to trimming and J lost 1 base, with 18 bases between them. The CDR3 is made up of 15 amino acids. The CDR3 is CASANSAIGSYEQYF. The CDR3 DNA reads TGTGCCAGCGCCAACAGTGCCATAGGGTCCTACGAGCAGTACTTC.

This sequence joins TRBV9 and TRBJ2-4; tentatively, D is TRBD1 or TRBD2 (5 bases each). Germline loops: CDR1 SGDLS, CDR2 YYNGEE. V lost 0 bases and J 0 bases, leaving 22 bases between the germline ends. The CDR3 runs 20 residues. The CDR3 DNA reads as TGTGCCAGCAGCGTAGGAAAAGTCTCCAGGGACCATGTAGCCAAAAACATTCAGTACTTC. Translation: CASSVGKVSRDHVAKNIQYF.

The J gene is TRBJ2-5, the V gene TRBV7-3; 7 bases agree with TRBD2. CDR3 length: 16 amino acids. J lost 0 bases, V lost 1 base, and 5 bases had no gene match. The V gene's germline CDR1 is SGHTA and CDR2 FQGTGA. This CDR3 is CASSLIPSGDQETQYF. The CDR3 DNA is TGTGCCAGCAGCTTAATACCTAGCGGCGACCAAGAGACCCAGTACTTC.

The chain combines TRBV27 with TRBJ2-3, with D unresolved. Germline V gene sequence: CDR1 MNHEY, CDR2 SMNVEV (reference sequence). The CDR3 runs to 11 residues. The CDR3 nucleotides are TGTGCGATAACTCGCGGTGACACGCAGTATTTT. Translated: CAITRGDTQYF.

This rearrangement joins TRBV3-1 to TRBJ1-6; 7 bases are a match to TRBD1. The CDR3 has 16 residues. The junction had 9 bases not matched to a gene; V was cut back by 1 base and J by 9 bases. The germline V gene has CDR1 LGHDT and CDR2 YNNKEL (reference sequence). Here the CDR3 DNA reads TGTGCCAGCAGCCAAGCCCTACAGGGGCTTAGTTCACCCCTCCACTTT. Protein: CASSQALQGLSSPLHF.